The TCR beta chain described here comes from a study of OX40 agonist ivuxolimab in advanced cancers. For the study at large: Under the entry rules, prior anti-PD-1, anti-PD-L1 or anti-CTLA-4 therapy was allowed, and less than 50% had some.

The repertoire was sequenced with immunoSEQ multiplex PCR; TCRdb's copy has only in-frame clones and lacks some. The sample records tens of thousands of clones, over 75% being singletons. The starting material was CD4+ or CD8+ T cells sorted from blood, obtained in a trial of the OX40 agonist ivuxolimab. This receptor was taken from an adult with an advanced solid tumor such as melanoma, head and neck, liver or kidney cancer.

The CDR3 DNA sequence: TGTGCCAGCAGTTCGCAGGGTGACTATGGCTACACCTTC. Translated: CASSSQGDYGYTF. The chain has TRBV27 and TRBJ1-2; possibly TRBD1 for D (5 bases). Germline assignment: CDR1 MNHEY and CDR2 SMNVEV (reference sequence). The CDR3 length is 13 residues. V was pared by 4 bases and J by 3 bases, with 9 bases between.